Listed below are T cell receptor beta chains from one sample, sequenced in a study of identical twins. TCRdb independently ran MiXCR on the 5' RACE reads; one entry per CDR3 protein. The sample lists over 550,000 distinct CDR3 sequences; 7.1% were seen once. This same sample was also taken into another study, of yellow fever vaccine responses in identical twins.

Sequencing input: PBMCs. Receptor source: a woman aged 18-29 years in good health. The CDR3 runs from the conserved cysteine through the conserved F or W. D genes are given only for firm matches. Some rows mark clone size as missing; the rest say once, few, many or name a class of expanded clone.

clone size	D gene	V gene	J gene	CDR3 protein	CDR3 DNA
NA	TRBD1	TRBV15	TRBJ2-5	CATSRTGESQETQYF	TGTGCCACCAGCAGAACAGGGGAGAGCCAAGAGACCCAGTACTTC
many	NA	TRBV7-9	TRBJ1-4	CASSFDYSEKLFF	TGTGCCAGCAGCTTTGATTATAGTGAAAAACTGTTTTTT
many	NA	TRBV29-1	TRBJ1-3	CSVRGSAGNTIYF	TGCAGCGTTAGGGGTTCGGCTGGAAACACCATATATTTT
few	NA	TRBV15	TRBJ2-1	CATSRGLGGGTYNEQFF	TGTGCCACCAGCAGAGGCTTAGGGGGGGGTACCTACAATGAGCAGTTCTTC
few	TRBD1	TRBV12-3/TRBV12-4	TRBJ1-1	CASSGTGEAEAFF	TGTGCCAGCAGTGGGACAGGGGAGGCTGAAGCTTTCTTT
many	NA	TRBV6-5	TRBJ1-6	CASSYSGADGNSPLHF	TGTGCCAGCAGTTACTCGGGGGCTGATGGTAATTCACCCCTCCACTTT
many	NA	TRBV12-3/TRBV12-4	TRBJ1-2	CASSPSGSSGYTF	TGTGCCAGCAGCCCGTCGGGATCGAGTGGCTACACCTTC
NA	NA	TRBV20-1	TRBJ2-5	CSASATETQYF	TGCAGTGCTAGCGCGACAGAGACCCAGTACTTC
NA	TRBD1	TRBV20-1	TRBJ1-1	CSETGGTEAFF	TGCAGTGAGACAGGGGGGACTGAAGCTTTCTTT
few	NA	TRBV29-1	TRBJ2-4	CSVHRKNIQYF	TGCAGCGTTCACAGAAAAAACATTCAGTACTTC
NA	NA	TRBV20-1	TRBJ2-5	CSARDSGTPDQETQYF	TGCAGTGCTAGAGACTCCGGGACACCGGACCAAGAGACCCAGTACTTC
many	TRBD1	TRBV12-3/TRBV12-4	TRBJ2-1	CASSLARTGFEQFF	TGTGCCAGCAGTTTAGCGAGGACAGGGTTTGAGCAGTTCTTC
many	NA	TRBV7-9	TRBJ2-1	CASSPPGSQYNEQFF	TGTGCCAGCAGCCCTCCGGGAAGCCAATACAATGAGCAGTTCTTC
NA	NA	TRBV24-1	TRBJ2-7	CATRGTDSYEQYF	TGTGCCACCAGGGGGACGGACTCCTACGAGCAGTACTTC
many	TRBD2	TRBV5-1	TRBJ2-1	CASSLAPSSGTYNEQFF	TGCGCCAGCAGCTTGGCCCCGAGTAGCGGGACTTACAATGAGCAGTTCTTC
NA	TRBD2	TRBV11-2	TRBJ2-1	CASSLRGLAGDNEQFF	TGTGCCAGCAGCTTAAGGGGACTAGCGGGAGACAATGAGCAGTTCTTC
few	NA	TRBV28	TRBJ1-3	CASRVGDSGNTIYF	TGTGCCAGCAGGGTGGGGGACTCTGGAAACACCATATATTTT
NA	TRBD2	TRBV29-1	TRBJ2-5	CSAAGGETQYF	TGCAGCGCCGCGGGAGGAGAGACCCAGTACTTC
NA	TRBD2	TRBV20-1	TRBJ2-5	CSARGLAGGEETQYF	TGCAGTGCTCGGGGACTAGCGGGAGGAGAAGAGACCCAGTACTTC
NA	NA	TRBV3-1	TRBJ2-5	CASSQGRMDRRETQYF	TGTGCCAGCAGCCAAGGGCGGATGGACCGGAGGGAGACCCAGTACTTC
NA	NA	TRBV19	TRBJ1-1	CASKGGQLNTEAFF	TGTGCCAGTAAAGGAGGACAGTTGAACACTGAAGCTTTCTTT
many	NA	TRBV14	TRBJ2-5	CASSQNLRKQETQYF	TGTGCCAGCAGCCAGAACCTAAGGAAGCAAGAGACCCAGTACTTC
many	NA	TRBV5-1	TRBJ1-2	CASSFAGDGYTF	TGCGCCAGCAGCTTTGCAGGGGATGGCTACACCTTC
NA	NA	TRBV20-1	TRBJ1-1	CSARVDSTGANTEAFF	TGCAGTGCTAGAGTCGACAGTACGGGGGCGAACACTGAAGCTTTCTTT
NA	TRBD1	TRBV29-1	TRBJ1-2	CSVLRRDRGDGYTF	TGCAGCGTATTACGTCGGGACAGGGGGGATGGCTACACCTTC
NA	NA	TRBV6-1	TRBJ2-1	CASMVASTRNEQFF	TGTGCCAGCATGGTAGCTAGTACGAGAAATGAGCAGTTCTTC
few	TRBD1	TRBV7-8	TRBJ2-2	CASSSPRTGRTGELFF	TGTGCCAGCAGCTCTCCACGGACAGGGCGCACCGGGGAGCTGTTTTTT
NA	NA	TRBV24-1	TRBJ2-3	CATSVGTFTDTQYF	TGTGCCACCAGTGTGGGGACATTCACAGATACGCAGTATTTT
few	NA	TRBV5-1	TRBJ2-2	CASSIRVESNTGELFF	TGCGCCAGCAGCATACGAGTGGAATCAAACACCGGGGAGCTGTTTTTT
NA	NA	TRBV7-9	TRBJ2-3	CASSLSELNTQYF	TGTGCCAGCAGCTTAAGCGAGCTAAATACGCAGTATTTT
many	NA	TRBV9	TRBJ1-1	CASSPGPTPLNTEAFF	TGTGCCAGCAGCCCCGGCCCTACCCCTCTGAACACTGAAGCTTTCTTT
NA	TRBD1	TRBV2	TRBJ2-4	CASSDLWSGGAVKNIQYF	TGTGCCAGCAGTGATTTATGGTCAGGGGGCGCGGTCAAAAACATTCAGTACTTC
NA	NA	TRBV29-1	TRBJ2-6	CSVHSGANVLTF	TGCAGCGTCCACTCTGGGGCCAACGTCCTGACTTTC
NA	TRBD1	TRBV4-1	TRBJ2-5	CASSRGWTGEETQYF	TGCGCCAGCAGCCGGGGATGGACAGGGGAAGAGACCCAGTACTTC
NA	NA	TRBV5-6	TRBJ1-4	CASSLVGAGPNEKLFF	TGTGCCAGCAGCTTGGTTGGGGCAGGGCCTAATGAAAAACTGTTTTTT
NA	NA	TRBV11-2	TRBJ2-2	CASSLAGPYGELFF	TGTGCCAGCAGCTTAGCTGGACCGTACGGGGAGCTGTTTTTT
few	NA	TRBV20-1	TRBJ1-5	CSARSSGPYSNQPQHF	TGCAGTGCTAGGTCATCTGGTCCTTATAGCAATCAGCCCCAGCATTTT
few	NA	TRBV24-1	TRBJ2-7	CATSDPRTKTYEQYF	TGTGCCACCAGTGATCCCCGGACCAAGACCTACGAGCAGTACTTC
few	NA	TRBV7-2	TRBJ2-3	CASSAGRSDTQYF	TGTGCCAGCAGCGCAGGGCGGTCAGATACGCAGTATTTT
many	TRBD2	TRBV12-3/TRBV12-4	TRBJ2-3	CASRRGAGERTDTQYF	TGTGCCAGCAGGAGAGGGGCGGGGGAACGCACAGATACGCAGTATTTT
NA	NA	TRBV11-2	TRBJ2-2	CASSFNYRSTGELFF	TGTGCCAGCAGCTTTAACTACCGAAGCACCGGGGAGCTGTTTTTT
few	NA	TRBV29-1	TRBJ2-4	CSVVGLGTKGNIQYF	TGCAGCGTTGTTGGGTTGGGAACCAAGGGAAACATTCAGTACTTC
few	NA	TRBV29-1	TRBJ2-1	CSVEGGESYAYNEQFF	TGCAGCGTCGAAGGGGGGGAGAGCTATGCCTACAATGAGCAGTTCTTC
NA	TRBD1	TRBV12-3/TRBV12-4	TRBJ2-1	CASSSRTGHPYNEQFF	TGTGCCAGCAGTTCCAGGACAGGGCATCCCTACAATGAGCAGTTCTTC
NA	TRBD2	TRBV3-1	TRBJ2-7	CASSQGTSGNYEQYF	TGTGCCAGCAGCCAAGGGACTAGCGGGAACTACGAGCAGTACTTC
few	NA	TRBV6-1	TRBJ2-5	CASTPGTDKETQYF	TGTGCCAGCACCCCCGGGACGGACAAAGAGACCCAGTACTTC